This record looks at one TCR beta chain sequence and its context. This sample is part of a study of T cell responses to AZD1222 COVID-19 vaccine. CDR1 and CDR2 (germline): KGHSH, LQKENI. This CDR3 region has 15 residues. Trimming took 4 bases from V and 3 from J; bases not matched to a gene: 6. Only in-frame clones appear in the TCRdb table, and some are missing; sequencing was by immunoSEQ multiplex PCR. The repertoire has roughly 140,000 clones, around 91% of them found once; the top ten carry 5%. The chain joins TRBV18 to TRBJ2-5; TRBD1 aligns across 9 bases. Sequenced material: peripheral blood, taken on day 0 of AZD1222 vaccination. This sequence originates from an adult in good health. CDR3 in DNA: TGTGCCAGCTCACACCGGGACAGGGTTGAAGAGACCCAGTACTTC. It is translated as CASSHRDRVEETQYF.